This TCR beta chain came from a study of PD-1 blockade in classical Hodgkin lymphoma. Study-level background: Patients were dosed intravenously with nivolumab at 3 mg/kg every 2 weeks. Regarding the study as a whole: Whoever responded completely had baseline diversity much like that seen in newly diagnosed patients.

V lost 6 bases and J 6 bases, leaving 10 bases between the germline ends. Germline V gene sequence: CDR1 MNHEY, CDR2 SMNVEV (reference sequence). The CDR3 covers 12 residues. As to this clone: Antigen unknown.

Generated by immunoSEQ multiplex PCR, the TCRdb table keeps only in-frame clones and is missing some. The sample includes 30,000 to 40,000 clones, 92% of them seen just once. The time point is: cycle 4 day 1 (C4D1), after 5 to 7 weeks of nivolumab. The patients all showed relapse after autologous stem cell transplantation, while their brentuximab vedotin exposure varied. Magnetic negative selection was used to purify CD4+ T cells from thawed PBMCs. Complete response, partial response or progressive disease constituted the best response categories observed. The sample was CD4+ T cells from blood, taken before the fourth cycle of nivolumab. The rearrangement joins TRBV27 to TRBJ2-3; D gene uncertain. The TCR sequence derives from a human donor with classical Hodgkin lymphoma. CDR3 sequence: CASSRPWDTQYF. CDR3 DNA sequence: TGTGCCAGCAGCCGCCCATGGGATACGCAGTATTTT.